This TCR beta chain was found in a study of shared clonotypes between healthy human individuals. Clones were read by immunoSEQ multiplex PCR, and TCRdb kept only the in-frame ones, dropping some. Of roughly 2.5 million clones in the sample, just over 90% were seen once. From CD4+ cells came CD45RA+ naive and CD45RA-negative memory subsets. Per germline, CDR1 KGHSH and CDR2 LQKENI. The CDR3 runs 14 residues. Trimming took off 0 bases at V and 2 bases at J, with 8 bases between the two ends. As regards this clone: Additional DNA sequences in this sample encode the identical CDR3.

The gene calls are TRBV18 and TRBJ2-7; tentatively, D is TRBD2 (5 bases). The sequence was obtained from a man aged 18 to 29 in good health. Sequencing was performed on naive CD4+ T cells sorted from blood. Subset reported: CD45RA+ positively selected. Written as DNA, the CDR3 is TGTGCCAGCTCACCACCTCCGGGGACCTACGAGCAGTACTTC. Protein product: CASSPPPGTYEQYF.